Given below is one TCR beta chain in context. The sample is drawn from a study of blood T cell repertoires in COVID-19. On the study more broadly: The United States, Italy and Spain provided the acute and convalescent COVID-19 samples. T cells, B-cell-depleted T cells, or PBMCs supplied cDNA or gDNA.

The cohort comprised adults aged roughly 18 to 100 years residing in approximately 25 US areas. Two negative PCRs, clearance, or symptom resolution had been documented for recovered Cohort 3 donors. Sequencing used immunoSEQ multiplex PCR; TCRdb keeps in-frame clones, though not all of them. Of around 160,000 clones listed, roughly 83% were seen once; the top ten hold 13%. V dropped 1 base and J dropped 11; count of bases not matched to a gene: 13. CDR3 size: 14 residues. CDR1 and CDR2 from the germline V gene are SQVTM and ANQGSEA. This chain connects TRBV29-1 to TRBJ1-1; 7 bases are a match to TRBD1. Material: PBMCs or T cells enriched from blood (not recorded which). This receptor was obtained from a woman in her sixties who had recovered from COVID-19. The CDR3, as DNA: TGCAGCGTTGAAGTCCCCAGGGGCAGGGGGGCGGCTTTCTTT. Residues: CSVEVPRGRGAAFF.